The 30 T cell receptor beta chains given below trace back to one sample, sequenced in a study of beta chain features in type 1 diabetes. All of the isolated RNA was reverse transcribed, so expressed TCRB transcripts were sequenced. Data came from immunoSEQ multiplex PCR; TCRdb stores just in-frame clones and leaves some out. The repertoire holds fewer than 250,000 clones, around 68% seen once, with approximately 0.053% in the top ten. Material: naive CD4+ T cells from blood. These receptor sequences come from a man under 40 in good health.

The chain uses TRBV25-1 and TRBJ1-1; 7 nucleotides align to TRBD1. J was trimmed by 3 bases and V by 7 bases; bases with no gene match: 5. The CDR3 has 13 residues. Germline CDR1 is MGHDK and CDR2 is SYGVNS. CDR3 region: CASTETGYTEAFF. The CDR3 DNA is TGTGCCAGCACAGAGACAGGGTACACTGAAGCTTTCTTT.

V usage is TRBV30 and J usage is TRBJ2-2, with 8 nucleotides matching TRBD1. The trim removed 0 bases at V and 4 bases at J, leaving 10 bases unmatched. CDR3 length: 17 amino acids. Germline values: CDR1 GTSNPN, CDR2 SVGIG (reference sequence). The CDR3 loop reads CAWSVYPRQGSTGELFF. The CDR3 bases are TGTGCCTGGAGTGTATACCCGAGACAGGGGTCCACCGGGGAGCTGTTTTTT.

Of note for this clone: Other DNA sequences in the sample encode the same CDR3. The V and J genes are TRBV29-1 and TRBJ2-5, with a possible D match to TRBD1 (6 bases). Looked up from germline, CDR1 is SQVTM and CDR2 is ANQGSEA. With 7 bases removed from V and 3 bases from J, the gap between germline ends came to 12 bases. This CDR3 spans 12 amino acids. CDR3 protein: CSALTGEETQYF. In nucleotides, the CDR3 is TGCAGCGCCCTGACAGGAGAAGAGACCCAGTACTTC.

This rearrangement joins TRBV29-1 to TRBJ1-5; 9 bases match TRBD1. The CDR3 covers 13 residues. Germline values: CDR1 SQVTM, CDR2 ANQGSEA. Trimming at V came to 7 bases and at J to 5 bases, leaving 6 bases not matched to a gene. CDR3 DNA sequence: TGCAGCGCGACGGACAGGGGTGATCAGCCCCAGCATTTT. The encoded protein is CSATDRGDQPQHF.

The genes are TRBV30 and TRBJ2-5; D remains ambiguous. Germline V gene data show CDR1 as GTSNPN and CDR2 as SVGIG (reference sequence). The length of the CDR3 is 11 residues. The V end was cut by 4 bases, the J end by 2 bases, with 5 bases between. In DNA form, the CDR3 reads TGTGCCTGGAACCAGCAAGAGACCCAGTACTTC. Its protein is CAWNQQETQYF.

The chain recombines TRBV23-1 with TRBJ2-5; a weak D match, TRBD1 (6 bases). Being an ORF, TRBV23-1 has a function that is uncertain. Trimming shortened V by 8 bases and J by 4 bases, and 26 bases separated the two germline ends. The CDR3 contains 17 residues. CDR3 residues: CASGNAGLSKGGETQYF. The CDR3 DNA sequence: TGCGCCAGCGGAAACGCTGGCCTCTCCAAAGGGGGAGAGACCCAGTACTTC.

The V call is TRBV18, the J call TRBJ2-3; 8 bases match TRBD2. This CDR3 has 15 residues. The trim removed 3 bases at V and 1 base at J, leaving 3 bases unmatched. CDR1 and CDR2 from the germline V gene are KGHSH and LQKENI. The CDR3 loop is CASSPQAGGTDTQYF. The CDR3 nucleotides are TGTGCCAGCTCACCTCAAGCGGGGGGCACAGATACGCAGTATTTT.

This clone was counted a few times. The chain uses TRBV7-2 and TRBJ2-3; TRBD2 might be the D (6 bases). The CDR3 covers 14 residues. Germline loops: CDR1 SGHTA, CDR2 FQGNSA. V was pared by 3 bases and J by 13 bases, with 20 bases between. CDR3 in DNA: TGTGCCAGCAGCTTCTTTTGGGGCGGGGAATCGAAGTATTTT. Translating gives CASSFFWGGESKYF.

This CDR3 reads CASRMTSGGPGETQYF. DNA for the CDR3: TGTGCCAGCAGGATGACTAGCGGGGGGCCTGGAGAGACCCAGTACTTC. The chain is built from TRBV7-9 and TRBJ2-5, with TRBD2 matching over 13 bases. Trimming removed 6 bases from V and 4 bases from J; junction bases left unmatched: 8. This CDR3 is built from 16 residues. Germline CDR1 is SEHNR and CDR2 is FQNEAQ (reference sequence).

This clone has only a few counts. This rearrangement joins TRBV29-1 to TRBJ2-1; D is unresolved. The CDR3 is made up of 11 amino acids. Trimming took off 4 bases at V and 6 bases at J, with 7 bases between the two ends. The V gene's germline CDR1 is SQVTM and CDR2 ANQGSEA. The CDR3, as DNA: TGCAGCGTTGGTTCGGTCAATGAGCAGTTCTTC. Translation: CSVGSVNEQFF.

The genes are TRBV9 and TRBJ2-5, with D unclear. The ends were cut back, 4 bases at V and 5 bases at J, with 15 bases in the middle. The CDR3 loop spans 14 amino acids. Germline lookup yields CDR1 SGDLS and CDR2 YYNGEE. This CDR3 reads CASSPGPMMETQYF. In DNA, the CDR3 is TGTGCCAGCAGCCCAGGACCAATGATGGAGACCCAGTACTTC.

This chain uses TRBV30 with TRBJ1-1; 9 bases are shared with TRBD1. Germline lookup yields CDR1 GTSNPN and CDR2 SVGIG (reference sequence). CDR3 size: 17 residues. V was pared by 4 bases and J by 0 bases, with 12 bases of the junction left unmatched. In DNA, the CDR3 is TGTGCCTGGACCTCATTCCCAGGGACAGGGTTGAACACTGAAGCTTTCTTT. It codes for CAWTSFPGTGLNTEAFF.

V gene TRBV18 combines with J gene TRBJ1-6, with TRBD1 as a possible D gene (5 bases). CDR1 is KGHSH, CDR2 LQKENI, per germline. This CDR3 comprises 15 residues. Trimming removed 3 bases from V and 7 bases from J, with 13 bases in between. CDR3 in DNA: TGTGCCAGCTCACCGGTCTCGGGGCGAAATTCACCCCTCCACTTT. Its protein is CASSPVSGRNSPLHF. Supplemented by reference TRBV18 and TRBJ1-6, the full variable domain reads NAGVMQNPRHLVRRRGQEARLRCSPMKGHSHVYWYRQLPEEGLKFMVYLQKENIIDESGMPKERFSAEFPKEGPSILRIQQVVRGDSAAYFCASSPVSGRNSPLHFGNGTRLTVT.

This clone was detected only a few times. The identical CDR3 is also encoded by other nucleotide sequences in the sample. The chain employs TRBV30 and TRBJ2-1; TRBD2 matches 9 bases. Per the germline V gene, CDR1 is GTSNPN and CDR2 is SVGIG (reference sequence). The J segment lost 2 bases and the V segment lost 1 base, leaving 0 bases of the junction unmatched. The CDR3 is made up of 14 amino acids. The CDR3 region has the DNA TGTGCCTGGAGTGGACTAGCGGCCTACAATGAGCAGTTCTTC. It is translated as CAWSGLAAYNEQFF.

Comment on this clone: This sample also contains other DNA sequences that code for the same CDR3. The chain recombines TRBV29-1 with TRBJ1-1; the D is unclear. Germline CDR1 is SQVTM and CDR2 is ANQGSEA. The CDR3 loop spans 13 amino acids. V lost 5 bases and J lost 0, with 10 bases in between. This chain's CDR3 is CSVSGRMNTEAFF. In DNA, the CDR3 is TGCAGCGTTTCCGGACGTATGAACACTGAAGCTTTCTTT.

CDR3 nucleotides: TGTGCCAGCAGCCCCTCGAGCCAACGGGGGGGCTTTGGTAGCGAGCAGTACTTC. It translates to CASSPSSQRGGFGSEQYF. The chain links TRBV7-2 to TRBJ2-7; 8 bases fit TRBD2. The CDR3 spans 18 residues. J lost 6 bases, V lost 5 bases, and 21 bases had no gene match. Germline CDR1 and CDR2: SGHTA and FQGNSA.

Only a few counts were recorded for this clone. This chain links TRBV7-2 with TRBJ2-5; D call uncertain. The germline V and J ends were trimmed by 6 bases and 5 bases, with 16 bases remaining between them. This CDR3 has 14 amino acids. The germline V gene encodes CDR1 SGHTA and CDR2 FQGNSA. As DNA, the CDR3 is TGTGCCAGCAGAATTCACCCCCTGATGGAGACCCAGTACTTC. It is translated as CASRIHPLMETQYF. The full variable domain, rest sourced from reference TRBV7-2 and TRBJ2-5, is GAGVSQSPSNKVTEKGKDVELRCDPISGHTALYWYRQSLGQGLEFLIYFQGNSAPDKSGLPSDRFSAERTGGSVSTLTIQRTQQEDSAVYLCASRIHPLMETQYFGPGTRLLVL.

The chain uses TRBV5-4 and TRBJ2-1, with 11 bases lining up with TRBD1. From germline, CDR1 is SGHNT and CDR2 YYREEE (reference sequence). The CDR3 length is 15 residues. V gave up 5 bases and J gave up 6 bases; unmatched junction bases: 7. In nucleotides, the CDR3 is TGTGCCAGCAGAAGCTGGACAGGGGGCCCCAATGAGCAGTTCTTC. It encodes CASRSWTGGPNEQFF. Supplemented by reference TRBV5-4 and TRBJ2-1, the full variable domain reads ETGVTQSPTHLIKTRGQQVTLRCSSQSGHNTVSWYQQALGQGPQFIFQYYREEENGRGNFPPRFSGLQFPNYSSELNVNALELDDSALYLCASRSWTGGPNEQFFGPGTRLTVL.

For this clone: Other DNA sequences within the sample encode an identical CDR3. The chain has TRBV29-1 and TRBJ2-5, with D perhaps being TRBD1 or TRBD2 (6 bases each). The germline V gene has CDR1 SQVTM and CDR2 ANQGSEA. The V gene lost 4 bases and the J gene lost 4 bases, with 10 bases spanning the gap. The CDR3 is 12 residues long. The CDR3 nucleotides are TGCAGCGTTGCAGGAGGGGGAGAGACCCAGTACTTC. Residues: CSVAGGGETQYF.

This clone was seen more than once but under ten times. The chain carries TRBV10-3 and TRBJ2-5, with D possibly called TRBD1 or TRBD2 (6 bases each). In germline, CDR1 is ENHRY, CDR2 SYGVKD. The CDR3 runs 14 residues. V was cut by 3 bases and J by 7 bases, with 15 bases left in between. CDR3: CAISERRQEGTQYF. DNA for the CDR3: TGTGCCATCAGTGAAAGGAGACAGGAGGGGACCCAGTACTTC.

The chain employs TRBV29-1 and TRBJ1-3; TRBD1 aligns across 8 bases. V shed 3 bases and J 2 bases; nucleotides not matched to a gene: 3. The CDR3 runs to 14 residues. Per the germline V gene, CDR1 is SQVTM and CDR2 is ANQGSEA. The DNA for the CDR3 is TGCAGCGTTGATCAGGGGGCCACTGGAAACACCATATATTTT. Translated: CSVDQGATGNTIYF.

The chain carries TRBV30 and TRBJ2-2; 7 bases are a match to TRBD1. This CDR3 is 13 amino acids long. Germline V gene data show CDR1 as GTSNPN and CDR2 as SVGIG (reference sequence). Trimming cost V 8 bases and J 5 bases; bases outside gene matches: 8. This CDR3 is CARSGQLTGELFF. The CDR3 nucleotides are TGTGCCCGTTCGGGACAGCTAACCGGGGAGCTGTTTTTT.

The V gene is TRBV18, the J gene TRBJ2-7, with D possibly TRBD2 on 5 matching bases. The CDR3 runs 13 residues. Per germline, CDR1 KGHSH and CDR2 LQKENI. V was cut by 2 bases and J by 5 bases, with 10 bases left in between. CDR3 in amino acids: CASSPIAQDEQYF. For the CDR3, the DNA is TGTGCCAGCTCACCAATAGCGCAGGACGAGCAGTACTTC.

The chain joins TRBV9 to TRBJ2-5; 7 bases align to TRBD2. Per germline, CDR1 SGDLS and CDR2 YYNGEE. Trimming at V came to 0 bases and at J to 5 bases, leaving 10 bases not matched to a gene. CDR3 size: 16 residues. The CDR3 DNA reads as TGTGCCAGCAGCGTAGCAGCGGGGTTCCTTCTGGAGACCCAGTACTTC. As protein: CASSVAAGFLLETQYF.

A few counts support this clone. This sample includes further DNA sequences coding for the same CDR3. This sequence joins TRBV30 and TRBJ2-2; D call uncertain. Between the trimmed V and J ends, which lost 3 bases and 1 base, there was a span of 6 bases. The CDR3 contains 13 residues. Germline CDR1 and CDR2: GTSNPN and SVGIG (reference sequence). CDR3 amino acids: CAWRGQNTGELFF. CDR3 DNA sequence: TGTGCCTGGAGAGGGCAGAACACCGGGGAGCTGTTTTTT.

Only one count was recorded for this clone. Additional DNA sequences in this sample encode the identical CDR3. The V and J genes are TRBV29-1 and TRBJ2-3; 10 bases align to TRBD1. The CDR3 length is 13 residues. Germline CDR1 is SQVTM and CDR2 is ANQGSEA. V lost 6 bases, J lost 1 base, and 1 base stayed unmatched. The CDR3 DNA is TGCAGCGTCGGGACAGGGGGCACAGATACGCAGTATTTT. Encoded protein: CSVGTGGTDTQYF.

The CDR3 nucleotides are TGTGCCAGCAGCGAATCAGGATGGGGGGCAGATACGCAGTATTTT. Amino acid sequence: CASSESGWGADTQYF. The chain uses TRBV9 and TRBJ2-3; tentative D call: TRBD2 (6 bases). The germline V gene has CDR1 SGDLS and CDR2 YYNGEE. The CDR3 consists of 15 residues. V was shortened by 3 bases and J by 4 bases, with 15 bases between the two germline ends.

The CDR3 is CALSGTQNTEAFF. CDR3 sequence (DNA): TGTGCCTTGAGCGGGACACAGAACACTGAAGCTTTCTTT. The V and J genes are TRBV30 and TRBJ1-1; D perhaps matches TRBD1 (6 bases). This CDR3 has 13 amino acids. The ends were cut back, 7 bases at V and 1 base at J, with 13 bases in the middle. Germline values: CDR1 GTSNPN, CDR2 SVGIG (reference sequence).

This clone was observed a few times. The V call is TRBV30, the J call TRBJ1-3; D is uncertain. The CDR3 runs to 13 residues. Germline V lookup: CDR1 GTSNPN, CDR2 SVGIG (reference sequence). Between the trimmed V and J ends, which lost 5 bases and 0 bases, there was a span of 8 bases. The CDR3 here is CAWDISSGNTIYF. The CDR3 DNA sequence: TGTGCCTGGGACATCAGCTCTGGAAACACCATATATTTT.

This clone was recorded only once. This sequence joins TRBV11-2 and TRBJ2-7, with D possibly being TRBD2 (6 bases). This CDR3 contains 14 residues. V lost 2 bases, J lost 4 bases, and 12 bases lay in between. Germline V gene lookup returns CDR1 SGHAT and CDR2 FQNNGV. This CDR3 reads CASSLLARDYEQYF. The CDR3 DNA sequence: TGTGCCAGCAGCTTACTAGCGAGAGATTACGAGCAGTACTTC. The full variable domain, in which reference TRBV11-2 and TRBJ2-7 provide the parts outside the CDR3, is EAGVAQSPRYKIIEKRQSVAFWCNPISGHATLYWYQQILGQGPKLLIQFQNNGVVDDSQLPKDRFSAERLKGVDSTLKIQPAKLEDSAVYLCASSLLARDYEQYFGPGTRLTVT.